This TCR beta chain is from a study of cytomegalovirus exposure and HLA in healthy donors. Study overall: About 85 million unique TCR sequences came from HLA-typed donors in an early release.

Study-level results: Rare sequences made up most TCRs, while some public TCRs were found in many donors. It was taken for granted in presence/absence analyses that sequencing depth across donors was roughly uniform. The study listed roughly 160 cytomegalovirus-associated TCR beta chains.

V was trimmed by 5 bases and J by 3 bases, leaving 11 bases between them. The CDR3 spans 12 residues. Germline assignment: CDR1 GTSNPN and CDR2 SVGIG (reference sequence). The PCR had 60 Vbeta and 13 Jbeta primers. TCRdb's copy holds only in-frame clones and misses some; the assay was immunoSEQ multiplex PCR. The sample yields 100,000 to 130,000 clones, around 67% seen once. A word on this clone: Antigen specificity is unknown.

Sequenced input: PBMCs. This receptor was obtained from a woman in her thirties or forties in good health and CMV-seropositive. The J gene is TRBJ2-7, the V gene TRBV30, with a weak D call TRBD2 (5 bases). CDR3 protein: CAWGPEGYEQYF. CDR3 bases: TGTGCCTGGGGACCCGAGGGCTACGAGCAGTACTTC.